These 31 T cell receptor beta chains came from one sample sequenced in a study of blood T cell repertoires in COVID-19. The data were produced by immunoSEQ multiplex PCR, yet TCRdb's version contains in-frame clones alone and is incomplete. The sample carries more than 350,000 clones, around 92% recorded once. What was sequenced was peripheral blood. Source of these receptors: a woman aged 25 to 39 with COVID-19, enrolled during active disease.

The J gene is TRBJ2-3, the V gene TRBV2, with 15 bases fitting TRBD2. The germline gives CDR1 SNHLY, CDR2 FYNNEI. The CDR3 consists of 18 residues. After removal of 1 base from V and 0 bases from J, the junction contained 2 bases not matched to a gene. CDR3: CASSEGGLAGGSTDTQYF. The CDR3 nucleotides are TGTGCCAGCAGTGAAGGGGGACTAGCGGGAGGAAGCACAGATACGCAGTATTTT. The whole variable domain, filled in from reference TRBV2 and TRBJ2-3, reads EPEVTQTPSHQVTQMGQEVILRCVPISNHLYFYWYRQILGQKVEFLVSFYNNEISEKSEIFDDQFSVERPDGSNFTLKIRSTKLEDSAMYFCASSEGGLAGGSTDTQYFGPGTRLTVL.

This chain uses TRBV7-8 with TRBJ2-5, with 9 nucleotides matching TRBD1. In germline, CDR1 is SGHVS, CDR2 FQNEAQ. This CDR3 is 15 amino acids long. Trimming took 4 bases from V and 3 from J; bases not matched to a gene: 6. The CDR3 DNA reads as TGTGCCAGCAGCTGGACAGGGGCGTCCAAAGAGACCCAGTACTTC. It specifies CASSWTGASKETQYF.

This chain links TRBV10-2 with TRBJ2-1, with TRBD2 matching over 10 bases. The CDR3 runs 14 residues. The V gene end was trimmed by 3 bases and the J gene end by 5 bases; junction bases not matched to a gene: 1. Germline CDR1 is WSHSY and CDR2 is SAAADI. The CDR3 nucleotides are TGCGCCAGCAGTGAACTAGCGGGGAACAATGAGCAGTTCTTC. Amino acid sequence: CASSELAGNNEQFF.

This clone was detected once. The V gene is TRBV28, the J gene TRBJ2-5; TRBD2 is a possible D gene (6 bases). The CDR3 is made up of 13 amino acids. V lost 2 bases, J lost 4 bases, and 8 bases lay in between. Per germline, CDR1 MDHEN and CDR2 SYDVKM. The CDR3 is CASSLTSRETQYF. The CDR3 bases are TGTGCCAGCAGTTTAACTAGCCGAGAGACCCAGTACTTC.

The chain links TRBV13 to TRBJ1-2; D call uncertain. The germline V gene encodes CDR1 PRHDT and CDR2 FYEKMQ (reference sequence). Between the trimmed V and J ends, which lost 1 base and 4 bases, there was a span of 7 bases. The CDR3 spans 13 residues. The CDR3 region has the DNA TGTGCCAGCAGCTTAGTTAGTGGCTATGGCTACACCTTC. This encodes CASSLVSGYGYTF.

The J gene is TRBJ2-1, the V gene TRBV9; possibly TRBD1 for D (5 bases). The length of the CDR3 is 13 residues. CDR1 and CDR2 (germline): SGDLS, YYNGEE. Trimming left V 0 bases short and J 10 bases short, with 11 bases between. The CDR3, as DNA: TGTGCCAGCAGCGTAGACTGGGGCGGCGAGCAGTTCTTC. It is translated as CASSVDWGGEQFF. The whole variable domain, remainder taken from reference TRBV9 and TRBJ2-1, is DSGVTQTPKHLITATGQRVTLRCSPRSGDLSVYWYQQSLDQGLQFLIQYYNGEERAKGNILERFSAQQFPDLHSELNLSSLELGDSALYFCASSVDWGGEQFFGPGTRLTVL.

CDR3 DNA sequence: TGTGCCAGCAGCCGCCTGGGGCAGGGGATCTACGAGCAGTACTTC. Translating gives CASSRLGQGIYEQYF. J is TRBJ2-7 and V is TRBV7-6; possible D gene TRBD1, 6 bases. CDR1 and CDR2 from the germline V gene are SGHVS and FNYEAQ. Trimming stripped 5 bases from V and 3 bases from J, with 17 bases between. The CDR3 is 15 residues long.

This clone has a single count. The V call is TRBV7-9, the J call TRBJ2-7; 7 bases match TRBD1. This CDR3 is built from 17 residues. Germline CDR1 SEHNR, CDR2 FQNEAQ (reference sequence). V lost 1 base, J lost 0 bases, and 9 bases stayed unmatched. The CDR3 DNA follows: TGTGCCAGCAGCTTAGTTTTGAGTCACAGGGGCTCCTACGAGCAGTACTTC. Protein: CASSLVLSHRGSYEQYF. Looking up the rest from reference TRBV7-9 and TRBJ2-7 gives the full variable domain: DTGVSQNPRHKITKRGQNVTFRCDPISEHNRLYWYRQTLGQGPEFLTYFQNEAQLEKSRLLSDRFSAERPKGSFSTLEIQRTEQGDSAMYLCASSLVLSHRGSYEQYFGPGTRLTVT.

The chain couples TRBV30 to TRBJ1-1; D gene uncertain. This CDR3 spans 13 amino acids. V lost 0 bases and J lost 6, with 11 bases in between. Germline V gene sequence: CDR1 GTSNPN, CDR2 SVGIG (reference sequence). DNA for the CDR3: TGTGCCTGGAGTGTAGAGTTAGAGGCTGAAGCTTTCTTT. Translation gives CAWSVELEAEAFF.

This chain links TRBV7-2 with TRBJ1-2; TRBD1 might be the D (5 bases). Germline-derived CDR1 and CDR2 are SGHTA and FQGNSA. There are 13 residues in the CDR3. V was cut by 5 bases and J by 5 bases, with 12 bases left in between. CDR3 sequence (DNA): TGTGCCAGCAGCCCCGACAGTTATTATGGCTACACCTTC. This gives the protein CASSPDSYYGYTF.

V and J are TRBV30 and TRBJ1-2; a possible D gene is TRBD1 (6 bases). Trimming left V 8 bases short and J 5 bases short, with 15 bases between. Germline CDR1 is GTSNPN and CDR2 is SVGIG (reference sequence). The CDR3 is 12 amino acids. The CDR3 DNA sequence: TGTGCCCGAACAGGGTTCGGGTATGGCTACACCTTC. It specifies CARTGFGYGYTF.

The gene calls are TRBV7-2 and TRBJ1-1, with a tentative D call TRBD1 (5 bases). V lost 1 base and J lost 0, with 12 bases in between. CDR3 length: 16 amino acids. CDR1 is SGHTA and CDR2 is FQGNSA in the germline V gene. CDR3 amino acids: CASSLGSWGVNTEAFF. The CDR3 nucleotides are TGTGCCAGCAGCTTAGGGTCGTGGGGCGTGAACACTGAAGCTTTCTTT. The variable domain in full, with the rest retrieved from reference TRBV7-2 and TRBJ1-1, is GAGVSQSPSNKVTEKGKDVELRCDPISGHTALYWYRQSLGQGLEFLIYFQGNSAPDKSGLPSDRFSAERTGGSVSTLTIQRTQQEDSAVYLCASSLGSWGVNTEAFFGQGTRLTVV.

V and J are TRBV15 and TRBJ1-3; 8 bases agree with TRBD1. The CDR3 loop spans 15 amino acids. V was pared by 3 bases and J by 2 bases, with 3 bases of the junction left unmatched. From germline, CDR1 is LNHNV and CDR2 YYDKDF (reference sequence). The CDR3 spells CATSRRQGTGNTIYF. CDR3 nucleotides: TGTGCCACCAGCAGGCGACAGGGGACTGGAAACACCATATATTTT.

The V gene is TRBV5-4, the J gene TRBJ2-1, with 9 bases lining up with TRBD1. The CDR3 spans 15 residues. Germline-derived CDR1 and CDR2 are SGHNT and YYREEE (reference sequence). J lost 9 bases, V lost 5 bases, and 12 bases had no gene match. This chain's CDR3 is CASRTTGQGLGEQFF. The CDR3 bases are TGTGCCAGCAGGACCACAGGACAGGGGCTAGGTGAGCAGTTCTTC.

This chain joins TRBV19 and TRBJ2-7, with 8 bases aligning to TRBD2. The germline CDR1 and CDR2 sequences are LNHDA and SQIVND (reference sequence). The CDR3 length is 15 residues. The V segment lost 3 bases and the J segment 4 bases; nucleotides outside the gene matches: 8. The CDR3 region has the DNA TGTGCCAGTAGTATTCTGCCGGGGGGGGGATACGAGCAGTACTTC. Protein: CASSILPGGGYEQYF.

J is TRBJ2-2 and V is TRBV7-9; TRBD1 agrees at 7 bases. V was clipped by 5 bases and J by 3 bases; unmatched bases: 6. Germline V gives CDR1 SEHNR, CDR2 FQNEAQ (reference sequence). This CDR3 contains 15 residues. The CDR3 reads CASSNLQGDTGELFF. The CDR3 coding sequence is TGTGCCAGCAGCAACCTTCAGGGGGACACCGGGGAGCTGTTTTTT.

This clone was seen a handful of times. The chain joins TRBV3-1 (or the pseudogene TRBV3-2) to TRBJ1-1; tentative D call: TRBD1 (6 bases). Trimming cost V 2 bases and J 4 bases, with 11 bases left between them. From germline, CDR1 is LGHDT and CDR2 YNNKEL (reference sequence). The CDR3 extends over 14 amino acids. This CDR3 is CASSQLTGSTEAFF. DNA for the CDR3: TGTGCCAGCAGCCAACTGACAGGTTCCACTGAAGCTTTCTTT.

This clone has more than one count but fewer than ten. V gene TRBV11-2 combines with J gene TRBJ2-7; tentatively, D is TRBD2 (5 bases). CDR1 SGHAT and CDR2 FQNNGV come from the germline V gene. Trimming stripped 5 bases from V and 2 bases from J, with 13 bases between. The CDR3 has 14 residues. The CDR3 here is CASSHSASPYEQYV. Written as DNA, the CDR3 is TGTGCCAGCAGCCATAGCGCTAGCCCCTACGAGCAGTACGTC.

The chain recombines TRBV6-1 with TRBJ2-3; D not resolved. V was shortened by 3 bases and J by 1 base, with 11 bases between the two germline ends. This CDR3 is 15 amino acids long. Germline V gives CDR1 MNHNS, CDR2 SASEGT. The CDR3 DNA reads TGTGCCAGCAGTGATTACAGTCCACGCACAGATACGCAGTATTTT. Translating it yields CASSDYSPRTDTQYF.

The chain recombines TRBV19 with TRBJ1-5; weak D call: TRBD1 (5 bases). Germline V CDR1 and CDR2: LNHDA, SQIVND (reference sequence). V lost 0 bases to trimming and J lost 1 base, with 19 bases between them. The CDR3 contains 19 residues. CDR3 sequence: CASSIEESARGWSNQPQHF. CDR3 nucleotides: TGTGCCAGTAGTATAGAAGAAAGTGCTAGGGGTTGGAGCAATCAGCCCCAGCATTTT.

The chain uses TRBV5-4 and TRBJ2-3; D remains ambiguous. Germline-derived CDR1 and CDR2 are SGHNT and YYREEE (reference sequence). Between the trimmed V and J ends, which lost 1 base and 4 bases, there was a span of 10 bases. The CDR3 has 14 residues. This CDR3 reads CASSLMLGPDTQYF. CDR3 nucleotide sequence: TGTGCCAGCAGCTTGATGCTGGGCCCAGATACGCAGTATTTT.

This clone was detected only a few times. The CDR3 DNA reads as TGTGCCAGCAGCCCCGACCGACTAGTTCGACAGGGCGGGGAGCTGTTTTTT. It encodes CASSPDRLVRQGGELFF. The chain carries TRBV9 and TRBJ2-2; D perhaps matches TRBD1 (7 bases). Germline V gives CDR1 SGDLS, CDR2 YYNGEE. This CDR3 spans 17 amino acids. The germline V and J ends were trimmed by 4 bases and 7 bases, with 23 bases remaining between them.

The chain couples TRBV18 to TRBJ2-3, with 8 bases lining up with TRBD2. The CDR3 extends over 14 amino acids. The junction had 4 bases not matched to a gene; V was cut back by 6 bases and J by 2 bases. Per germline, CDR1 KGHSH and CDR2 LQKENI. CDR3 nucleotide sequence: TGTGCCAGCTCTACTAGCGGAGACACAGATACGCAGTATTTT. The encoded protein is CASSTSGDTDTQYF.

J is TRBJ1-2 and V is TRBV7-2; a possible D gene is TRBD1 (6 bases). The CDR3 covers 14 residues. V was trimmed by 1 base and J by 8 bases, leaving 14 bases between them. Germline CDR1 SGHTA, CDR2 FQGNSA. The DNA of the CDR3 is TGTGCCAGCAGCTTAGAGGGGGGGGTAGAGGGCTACACCTTC. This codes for CASSLEGGVEGYTF. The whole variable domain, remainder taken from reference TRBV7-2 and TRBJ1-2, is GAGVSQSPSNKVTEKGKDVELRCDPISGHTALYWYRQSLGQGLEFLIYFQGNSAPDKSGLPSDRFSAERTGGSVSTLTIQRTQQEDSAVYLCASSLEGGVEGYTFGSGTRLTVV.

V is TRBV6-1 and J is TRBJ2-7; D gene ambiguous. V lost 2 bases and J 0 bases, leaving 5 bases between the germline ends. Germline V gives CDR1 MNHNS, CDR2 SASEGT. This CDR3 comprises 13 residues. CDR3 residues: CASSEHSSYEQYV. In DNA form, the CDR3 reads TGTGCCAGCAGTGAACATAGCTCCTACGAGCAGTACGTC.

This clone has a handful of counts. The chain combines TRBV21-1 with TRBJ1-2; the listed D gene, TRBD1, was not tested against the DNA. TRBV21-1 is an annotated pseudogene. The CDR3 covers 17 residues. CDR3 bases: TGTGCCAGCAGCAAATCGCCCACAGGGGAACCTTTTTATGGCTACACCTTC. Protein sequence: CASSKSPTGEPFYGYTF.

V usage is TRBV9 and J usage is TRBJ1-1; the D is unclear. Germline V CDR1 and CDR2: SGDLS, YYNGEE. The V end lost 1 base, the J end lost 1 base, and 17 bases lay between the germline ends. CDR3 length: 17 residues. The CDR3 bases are TGTGCCAGCAGCGTATCCTACGAGCAAAATACGAACACTGAAGCTTTCTTT. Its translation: CASSVSYEQNTNTEAFF. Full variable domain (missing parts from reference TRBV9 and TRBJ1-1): DSGVTQTPKHLITATGQRVTLRCSPRSGDLSVYWYQQSLDQGLQFLIQYYNGEERAKGNILERFSAQQFPDLHSELNLSSLELGDSALYFCASSVSYEQNTNTEAFFGQGTRLTVV.

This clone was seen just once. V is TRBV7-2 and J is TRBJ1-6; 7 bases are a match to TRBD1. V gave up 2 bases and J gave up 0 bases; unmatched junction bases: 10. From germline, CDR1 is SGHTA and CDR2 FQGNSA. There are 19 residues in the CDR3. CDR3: CASSLTGPWTGSYNSPLHF. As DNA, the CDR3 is TGTGCCAGCAGCTTAACGGGACCCTGGACAGGCTCCTATAATTCACCCCTCCACTTT.

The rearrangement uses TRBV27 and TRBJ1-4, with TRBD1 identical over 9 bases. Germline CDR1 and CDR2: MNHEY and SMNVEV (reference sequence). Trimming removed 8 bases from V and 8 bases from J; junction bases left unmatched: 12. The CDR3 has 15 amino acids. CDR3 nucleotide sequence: TGTGCCAGCGCCCGGTGGGGACAGGGATCCGAAAAACTGTTTTTT. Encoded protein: CASARWGQGSEKLFF.

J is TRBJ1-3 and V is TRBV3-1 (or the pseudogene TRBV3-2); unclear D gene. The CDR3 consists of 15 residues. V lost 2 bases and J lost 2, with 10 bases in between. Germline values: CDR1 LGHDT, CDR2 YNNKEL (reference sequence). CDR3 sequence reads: CASSQLQTAGNTIYF. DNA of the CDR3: TGTGCCAGCAGCCAACTACAGACCGCTGGAAACACCATATATTTT.

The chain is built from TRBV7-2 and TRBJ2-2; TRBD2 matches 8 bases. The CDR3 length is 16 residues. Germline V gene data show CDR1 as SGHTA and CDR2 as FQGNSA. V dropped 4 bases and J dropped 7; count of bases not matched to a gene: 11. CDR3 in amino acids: CASSSRGSGAGGELFF. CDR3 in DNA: TGTGCCAGCAGCTCTCGAGGTAGCGGGGCCGGCGGGGAGCTGTTTTTT.